A selection of T cell receptor beta chains follows, all from one sample in a study of monozygotic twins with inflammatory bowel disease. TCRdb derives one entry per CDR3 protein from the 5' RACE reads, leaving out DNA. Its table lists 300,000 to 450,000 distinct CDR3 sequences. The sequenced sample was blood. These receptors were taken from a human donor with ulcerative colitis or Crohn's disease, or a healthy co-twin of an affected twin (not recorded which). Each CDR3 is given with its conserved first and last residue. Fields, in order: J gene, V gene, CDR3 protein.

>TRBJ1-1|TRBV7-9
CASSRVGTNTEAFF
>TRBJ2-2|TRBV7-2
CASSLELISNTGELFF
>TRBJ2-7|TRBV7-2
CASSLQGFYEQYF
>TRBJ1-2|TRBV4-2
CASSQGSGRYGYTF
>TRBJ2-1|TRBV5-1
CASSFNVGQGYNEQFF
>TRBJ1-3|TRBV18
CASSGTSPRSGNTIYF
>TRBJ2-3|TRBV6-2/TRBV6-3
CASSYSLAPTDTQYF
>TRBJ2-7|TRBV9
CASSVGSQTGVGEQYF
>TRBJ2-7|TRBV12-3/TRBV12-4
CASTMGQKVSYEQYF
>TRBJ2-3|TRBV28
CASRNIGNTDTQYF
>TRBJ2-1|TRBV5-4
CASSYDRGSYNEQFF
>TRBJ2-1|TRBV5-1
CASSLGHGVNNEQFF
>TRBJ2-7|TRBV27
CASSLLFGVGQYF
>TRBJ2-5|TRBV7-2
CASSIPAGTETQYF
>TRBJ1-2|TRBV19
CASSITGGERYTF
>TRBJ1-6|TRBV5-5
CASSLEDRGLSPLHF
>TRBJ2-1|TRBV24-1
CATSDLRTGQQFF
>TRBJ1-5|TRBV5-8
CASSPPWEVPQHF
>TRBJ2-1|TRBV5-5
CASSLLTGNNEQFF
>TRBJ1-2|TRBV29-1
CSVHLFRDVVSNYGYTF
>TRBJ2-1|TRBV4-3
CASSQGPRVRVNEQFF
>TRBJ2-1|TRBV7-2
CASSLGPDRVEQFF
>TRBJ2-5|TRBV12-3/TRBV12-4
CASSSDSYYQETQYF
>TRBJ1-6|TRBV7-2
CASSLGGQGVSPLHF
>TRBJ2-5|TRBV29-1
CSVGPSGQETQYF
>TRBJ2-1|TRBV20-1
CSARETGDVMDEQFF
>TRBJ1-4|TRBV4-3
CASSQGEGAEKLFF
>TRBJ2-3|TRBV25-1
CASSEYISGGADTQYF
>TRBJ2-7|TRBV5-1
CASSPGTDTGEQYF
>TRBJ1-5|TRBV7-4
CASSLEHRGTRQPQHF
>TRBJ1-5|TRBV19
CASSKSGPGRVGNQPQHF
>TRBJ1-1|TRBV6-2/TRBV6-3
CASSYPPRAFF
>TRBJ2-3|TRBV5-1
CASSLEDTRTDTQYF
>TRBJ1-3|TRBV6-5
CASSYPTLLGTGNTIYF
>TRBJ2-2|TRBV18
CASSAGTDTGELFF
>TRBJ2-7|TRBV3-1
CASSQVTGLPVSDEQYF
>TRBJ2-3|TRBV6-1
CASTWTRSSTDTQYF
>TRBJ2-7|TRBV20-1
CSARDPASSYEQYF
>TRBJ1-1|TRBV24-1
CATGENTEAFF
>TRBJ2-3|TRBV10-3
CAISVADSTDTQYF